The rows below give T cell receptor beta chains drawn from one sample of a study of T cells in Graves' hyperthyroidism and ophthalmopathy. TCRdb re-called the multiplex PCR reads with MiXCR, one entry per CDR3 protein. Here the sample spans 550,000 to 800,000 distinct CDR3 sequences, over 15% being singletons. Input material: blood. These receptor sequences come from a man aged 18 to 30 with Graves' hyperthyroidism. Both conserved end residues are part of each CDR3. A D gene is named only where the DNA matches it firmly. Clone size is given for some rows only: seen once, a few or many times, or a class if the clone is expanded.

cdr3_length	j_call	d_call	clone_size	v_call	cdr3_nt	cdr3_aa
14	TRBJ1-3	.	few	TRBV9	TGTGCCAGCAGCGCAGACTCCTCTGGAAACACCATATATTTT	CASSADSSGNTIYF
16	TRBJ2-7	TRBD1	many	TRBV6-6	TGTGCCAGCAGTTACGACCCAAGGACAGGGTACTACGAGCAGTACTTC	CASSYDPRTGYYEQYF
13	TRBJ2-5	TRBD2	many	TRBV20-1	TGCAGTGCCCTCGACGGCGGGAGGGAGACCCAGTACTTC	CSALDGGRETQYF
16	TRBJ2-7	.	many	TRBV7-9	TGTGCCAGCAGCTTAGGGGCCCTAGCCCCTGACTACGAGCAGTACTTC	CASSLGALAPDYEQYF
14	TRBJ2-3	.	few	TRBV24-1	TGTGCCACCAGTGGAGCGCCTATCACAGATACGCAGTATTTT	CATSGAPITDTQYF
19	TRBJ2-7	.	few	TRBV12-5	TGTGCTAGTGACCCCCGAAGGGGTTGGTTTAGGCAAGGTGGCTACGAGCAGTACTTC	CASDPRRGWFRQGGYEQYF
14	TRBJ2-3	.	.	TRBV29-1	TGCAGCGTTGAGGAGCGGACTAGCACAGATACGCAGTATTTT	CSVEERTSTDTQYF
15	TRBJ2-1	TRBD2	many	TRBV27	TGTGCCAGCAGTTTTACGGGACTACACTACAATGAGCAGTTCTTC	CASSFTGLHYNEQFF
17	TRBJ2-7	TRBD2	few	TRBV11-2	TGTGCCAGCAGCACTGCGGGGCGGGAGCTCCGCTCCTACGAGCAGTACTTC	CASSTAGRELRSYEQYF
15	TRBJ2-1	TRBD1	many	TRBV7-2	TGTGCCAGCAGCTTAGGGGGACAGGGTCTGTATGAGCAGTTCTTC	CASSLGGQGLYEQFF
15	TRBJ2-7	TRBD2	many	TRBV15	TGTGCCACCAGCAGCCTTAGCGGGAGCCACTACGAGCAGTACTTC	CATSSLSGSHYEQYF
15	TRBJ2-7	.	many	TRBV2	TGTGCCAGCAGTGAAGATCGGGGGCAGTACTACGAGCAGTACTTC	CASSEDRGQYYEQYF
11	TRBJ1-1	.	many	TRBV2	TGTGCCAGCAGTGACCGAAACGAAGCTTTCTTT	CASSDRNEAFF
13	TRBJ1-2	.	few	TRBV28	TGTGCCAGCATTACTTCGGGGAAGTATGGCTACACCTTC	CASITSGKYGYTF
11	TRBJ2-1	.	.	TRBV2	TGTGTTAGCAGTTTGAGGGACGAGCAGTTCTTC	CVSSLRDEQFF
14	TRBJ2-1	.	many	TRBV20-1	TGCAGTGCTAGAAGGCTAGCAGACGACAATGAGCAGTTCTTC	CSARRLADDNEQFF
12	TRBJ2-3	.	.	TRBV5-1	TGCGCCAGCAGCTGGGAGAGGGATACGCAGTATTTT	CASSWERDTQYF
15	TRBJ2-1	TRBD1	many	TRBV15	TGTGCCACCAGCAGGGAAGACAGGGGCTACAATGAGCAGTTCTTC	CATSREDRGYNEQFF
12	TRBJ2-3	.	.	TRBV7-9	TGTGCCAGCAGCTTAGCGATTGTAGCGCAGTATTTT	CASSLAIVAQYF
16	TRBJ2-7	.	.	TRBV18	TGTGCCAGCTCACCACGACGGAACAGGGCAACCTACGAGCAGTACTTC	CASSPRRNRATYEQYF
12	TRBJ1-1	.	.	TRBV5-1	TGCGCCAGCAGCTGGGCGAACACGGAAGCTTTCTTT	CASSWANTEAFF
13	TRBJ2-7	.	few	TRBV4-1	TGCGCCAGCAGCTCCGAACCCACCTACGAGCAGTACTTC	CASSSEPTYEQYF
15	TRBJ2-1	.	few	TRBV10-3	TGTGCCATCAGTGCAGGCAGCGGCTCCTACAATGAGCAGTTCTTC	CAISAGSGSYNEQFF
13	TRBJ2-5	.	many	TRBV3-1	TGTGCCAGCAGCCAGGCGGTCGGTACGGCCCAGTACTTC	CASSQAVGTAQYF
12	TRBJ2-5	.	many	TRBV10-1	TGCGCCAGCAGTGAGATGGCGGGCCCCCAGTACTTC	CASSEMAGPQYF
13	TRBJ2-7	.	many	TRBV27	TGTGCCAGCAGTTTCGCCAGGTCCTACGAGCAGTACTTC	CASSFARSYEQYF
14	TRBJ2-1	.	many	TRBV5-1	TGCGCCAGCAGTGAAGGGGGCTCCTACAATGAGCAGTTCTTC	CASSEGGSYNEQFF
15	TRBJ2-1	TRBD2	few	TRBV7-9	TGTGCCAGCAGCAAAGAGACTAGCGGGTCCAATGAGCAGTTCTTC	CASSKETSGSNEQFF
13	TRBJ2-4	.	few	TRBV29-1	TGCAGCGTTGAATCGCTAGCCAAAAACATTCAGTACTTC	CSVESLAKNIQYF
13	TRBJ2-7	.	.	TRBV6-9	TGTGCCAGCAGTTACGGTACTATTAACGAGCAGTACTTC	CASSYGTINEQYF
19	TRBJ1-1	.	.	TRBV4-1	TGCGCCAGCAGCCCTCGTGTGGGGGCGATCACTCCTATGAACACTGAAGCTTTCTTT	CASSPRVGAITPMNTEAFF
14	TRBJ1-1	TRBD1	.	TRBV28	TGTGTCAGCAGTTCTCAGGGGGCGGACACTGAAGCTTTCTTT	CVSSSQGADTEAFF
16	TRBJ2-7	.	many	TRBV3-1	TGTGCCAGCAGCCAAGGTCGCAGCATTCTCTCCTACGAGCAGTACTTC	CASSQGRSILSYEQYF
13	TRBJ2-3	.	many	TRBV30	TGTGCCTGGTTCCGATCCGACACAGATACGCAGTATTTT	CAWFRSDTDTQYF
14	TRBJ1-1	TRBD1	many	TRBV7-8	TGTGCCAGCGCGCGCGGGACAGGGTCCACTGAAGCTTTCTTT	CASARGTGSTEAFF
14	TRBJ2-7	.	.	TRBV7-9	TGTGCCAGCAGCCCGGACTCAACTACGGATGAGCAGTACTTC	CASSPDSTTDEQYF
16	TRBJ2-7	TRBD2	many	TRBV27	TGTGCCAGCAAACTCACTAGCGGGAGAGGATCCTACGAGCAGTACTTC	CASKLTSGRGSYEQYF
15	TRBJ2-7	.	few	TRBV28	TGTGCCAGCAACCCCTCTGCGACAGGTTCCTACGAGCAGTACTTC	CASNPSATGSYEQYF
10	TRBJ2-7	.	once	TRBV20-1	TGCAGTGCTGGACAGTACGAGCAGTACTTC	CSAGQYEQYF